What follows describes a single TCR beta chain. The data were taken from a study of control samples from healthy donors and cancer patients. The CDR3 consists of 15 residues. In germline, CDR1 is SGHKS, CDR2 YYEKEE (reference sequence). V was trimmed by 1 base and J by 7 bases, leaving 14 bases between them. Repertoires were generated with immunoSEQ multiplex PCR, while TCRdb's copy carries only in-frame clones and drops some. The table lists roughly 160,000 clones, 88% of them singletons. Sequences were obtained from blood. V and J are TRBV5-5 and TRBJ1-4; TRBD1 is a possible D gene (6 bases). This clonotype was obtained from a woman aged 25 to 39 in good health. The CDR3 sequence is CASSLYQGRSEKLFF. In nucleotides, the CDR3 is TGTGCCAGCAGCTTGTATCAGGGGCGGAGTGAAAAACTGTTTTTT.